A single sample gave rise to the 32 T cell receptor beta chains below, sequenced in a study of cytomegalovirus exposure and HLA in healthy donors. PCR primers comprised 60 Vbeta and 13 Jbeta primers. Repertoires were generated with immunoSEQ multiplex PCR, while TCRdb's copy carries only in-frame clones and drops some. The sample carries about 120,000 clones, more than 75% recorded once. The sequenced material came from PBMCs. These receptor sequences come from a middle-aged woman in good health and CMV-seropositive.

J is TRBJ2-7 and V is TRBV6-1; D perhaps matches TRBD2 (5 bases). The CDR3 has 13 residues. Germline V lookup: CDR1 MNHNS, CDR2 SASEGT. V was trimmed by 7 bases and J by 3 bases, leaving 13 bases between them. The CDR3 region is CASKWTFNYEQYF. CDR3 sequence (DNA): TGTGCCAGCAAATGGACTTTCAACTACGAGCAGTACTTC.

This rearrangement joins TRBV6-6 to TRBJ2-7; a possible D gene is TRBD2 (5 bases). Germline CDR1 is MNHNY and CDR2 is SVGAGI (reference sequence). Trimming removed 4 bases from V and 3 bases from J, with 19 bases in between. CDR3 length: 16 amino acids. CDR3 in amino acids: CASSFSDKRPNYEQYF. CDR3 in DNA: TGTGCCAGCAGTTTTTCCGACAAGCGGCCCAACTACGAGCAGTACTTC.

In this sample, this clone turned up a few times. V is TRBV13 and J is TRBJ2-5, with 10 bases matching TRBD2. Losses at the gene ends were 6 bases for V and 5 bases for J; bases not matched to a gene: 9. This CDR3 has 15 residues. The germline V gene has CDR1 PRHDT and CDR2 FYEKMQ (reference sequence). CDR3 in DNA: TGTGCCAGCAGTGCTAGCGGGGGATCGGGGGAGACCCAGTACTTC. Encoded protein: CASSASGGSGETQYF.

The chain uses TRBV5-1 and TRBJ2-2, with TRBD1 identical over 10 bases. Trimming at V came to 4 bases and at J to 5 bases, leaving 11 bases not matched to a gene. This CDR3 region has 17 residues. Germline assignment: CDR1 SGHRS and CDR2 YFSETQ. The CDR3 is CASSQARGTGVTGELFF. For the CDR3, the DNA is TGCGCCAGCAGCCAAGCCAGGGGGACAGGGGTAACCGGGGAGCTGTTTTTT.

The chain is built from TRBV6-1 and TRBJ2-1; 11 bases are a match to TRBD2. The trim removed 5 bases at V and 2 bases at J, leaving 2 bases unmatched. The CDR3 has 15 amino acids. Germline values: CDR1 MNHNS, CDR2 SASEGT. The CDR3 loop is CASSILAGAYNEQFF. CDR3 nucleotides: TGTGCCAGCAGTATACTAGCGGGGGCCTACAATGAGCAGTTCTTC.

This chain connects TRBV9 to TRBJ2-1; 9 bases match TRBD1. With V trimmed by 2 bases and J by 0 bases, 0 bases remained unmatched. CDR3 length: 15 amino acids. Germline lookup yields CDR1 SGDLS and CDR2 YYNGEE. CDR3 nucleotides: TGTGCCAGCAGCGTGACAGGGGGCTCCTACAATGAGCAGTTCTTC. The encoded protein is CASSVTGGSYNEQFF.

This sequence joins TRBV5-4 and TRBJ1-1, with D possibly being TRBD1 (5 bases). V lost 4 bases and J lost 11, with 18 bases in between. The CDR3 spans 13 residues. Germline-derived CDR1 and CDR2 are SGHNT and YYREEE (reference sequence). DNA of the CDR3: TGTGCCAGCAGCGGAGGGGTCGCAACGACGGCTTTCTTT. Protein sequence: CASSGGVATTAFF.

The chain links TRBV6-6 to TRBJ1-1; D is undetermined. Trimming cost V 6 bases and J 6 bases, with 11 bases left between them. CDR3 size: 12 residues. Germline CDR1 MNHNY, CDR2 SVGAGI (reference sequence). Here the CDR3 DNA reads TGTGCCAGCAGCAACAGCGGGGCTGAAGCTTTCTTT. Residues: CASSNSGAEAFF.

This chain links TRBV15 with TRBJ2-7; perhaps TRBD2 as D (6 bases). Germline lookup yields CDR1 LNHNV and CDR2 YYDKDF (reference sequence). The CDR3 runs to 14 residues. Between the trimmed V and J ends, which lost 6 bases and 0 bases, there was a span of 12 bases. This chain's CDR3 is CATRAYGGSYEQYF. The CDR3 nucleotides are TGTGCCACCAGAGCATACGGGGGCTCCTACGAGCAGTACTTC.

In the case of this clone: The same CDR3 can be traced to other DNA sequences in this sample. The CDR3 here is CASSDRGYGYTF. CDR3 sequence (DNA): TGTGCCAGCTCTGACAGGGGGTATGGCTACACCTTC. This chain connects TRBV25-1 to TRBJ1-2, with 9 bases aligning to TRBD1. The length of the CDR3 is 12 residues. Germline CDR1 and CDR2: MGHDK and SYGVNS. V trimming: 8 bases; J trimming: 5 bases; junction bases outside the gene matches: 3.

The chain employs TRBV19 and TRBJ1-3, with D maybe TRBD1 (5 bases). The germline V gene has CDR1 LNHDA and CDR2 SQIVND (reference sequence). Deletions cut 7 bases from V and 0 bases from J, with 10 bases between. The CDR3 has 14 residues. The DNA for the CDR3 is TGTGCCAGTACCCCCGGGGGCTCTGGAAACACCATATATTTT. Translation: CASTPGGSGNTIYF.

This rearrangement joins TRBV4-1 to TRBJ1-4; D is unclear. This CDR3 region has 15 residues. Germline V gene sequence: CDR1 MGHRA, CDR2 YSYEKL. Trimming stripped 4 bases from V and 4 bases from J, with 13 bases between. CDR3 sequence (DNA): TGCGCCAGCAGCCGAGAAGCCGTGAATAATGAAAAACTGTTTTTT. Translation: CASSREAVNNEKLFF.

CDR3 coding DNA: TGCGCCAGCAGCCAAGAGGGCCTTAGTCACACCGGGGAGCTGTTTTTT. It encodes CASSQEGLSHTGELFF. The chain carries TRBV4-1 and TRBJ2-2; D is unclear. The CDR3 has 16 residues. Germline V gives CDR1 MGHRA, CDR2 YSYEKL. Trimming removed 0 bases from V and 3 bases from J, with 11 bases in between.

The chain couples TRBV30 to TRBJ1-3; unclear D gene. V was pared by 0 bases and J by 3 bases, with 6 bases between. The CDR3 runs to 13 residues. Germline-derived CDR1 and CDR2 are GTSNPN and SVGIG (reference sequence). This chain's CDR3 is CAWSVLVGNTIYF. CDR3 sequence (DNA): TGTGCCTGGAGTGTACTGGTTGGAAACACCATATATTTT.

The chain joins TRBV30 to TRBJ2-1, with 8 bases identical to TRBD2. J was trimmed by 4 bases and V by 1 base; bases with no gene match: 6. The CDR3 totals 15 residues. CDR1 is GTSNPN, CDR2 SVGIG, per germline (reference sequence). Written as DNA, the CDR3 is TGTGCCTGGAGTGGCGGGGGGTCCTTTTACAATGAGCAGTTCTTC. This encodes CAWSGGGSFYNEQFF.

In DNA, the CDR3 is TGTGCCTGGAGTGTGGGGCTAATGTACACTGAAGCTTTCTTT. Translating it yields CAWSVGLMYTEAFF. This chain uses TRBV30 with TRBJ1-1, with D possibly TRBD1 on 5 matching bases. Germline V gene sequence: CDR1 GTSNPN, CDR2 SVGIG (reference sequence). Deletions cut 0 bases from V and 3 bases from J, with 11 bases between. This CDR3 has 14 amino acids. The full variable domain, completed using reference TRBV30 and TRBJ1-1, is SQTIHQWPATLVQPVGSPLSLECTVEGTSNPNLYWYRQAAGRGLQLLFYSVGIGQISSEVPQNLSASRPQDRQFILSSKKLLLSDSGFYLCAWSVGLMYTEAFFGQGTRLTVV.

The DNA of the CDR3 is TGTGCCAGCAGCTTAGGCGGGGGGCACTACAATGAGCAGTTCTTC. Protein: CASSLGGGHYNEQFF. The chain uses TRBV13 and TRBJ2-1; D possibly corresponds to TRBD2 (7 bases). CDR1 and CDR2 (germline): PRHDT, FYEKMQ (reference sequence). The CDR3 is made up of 15 amino acids. The ends were cut back, 0 bases at V and 3 bases at J, with 9 bases in the middle.

This rearrangement joins TRBV6-1 to TRBJ2-7, with D perhaps TRBD1 (6 bases). In germline, CDR1 is MNHNS, CDR2 SASEGT. The V gene lost 8 bases and the J gene lost 5 bases, with 16 bases spanning the gap. The CDR3 loop spans 13 amino acids. DNA for the CDR3: TGTGCCAGCGGGGGCAGGGCCGAGAACGAGCAGTACTTC. It yields the protein CASGGRAENEQYF.

The chain uses TRBV6-5 and TRBJ1-1; perhaps TRBD1 as D (5 bases). Germline V gene lookup returns CDR1 MNHEY and CDR2 SVGAGI. V lost 0 bases, J lost 5 bases, and 13 bases lay in between. The CDR3 runs 15 residues. The CDR3 is CASSYSGMGGTEAFF. In nucleotides, the CDR3 is TGTGCCAGCAGTTACTCTGGGATGGGGGGGACTGAAGCTTTCTTT.

This clone has a single count. The chain uses TRBV11-2 and TRBJ2-2; perhaps TRBD1 as D (6 bases). Germline V gene sequence: CDR1 SGHAT, CDR2 FQNNGV. The germline V and J ends were trimmed by 1 base and 6 bases, with 12 bases remaining between them. The CDR3 extends over 15 amino acids. The CDR3 sequence is CASSLVGGRAGELFF. DNA of the CDR3: TGTGCCAGCAGCTTAGTTGGGGGCCGCGCCGGGGAGCTGTTTTTT.

The chain employs TRBV18 and TRBJ1-2; TRBD1 matches at 11 bases. V shed 4 bases and J 6 bases; nucleotides not matched to a gene: 7. The CDR3 covers 15 residues. From germline, CDR1 is KGHSH and CDR2 LQKENI. As DNA, the CDR3 is TGTGCCAGCTCACTACCCGGGACAGGGGGTGATGGCTACACCTTC. Translating gives CASSLPGTGGDGYTF.

The V gene is TRBV5-1, the J gene TRBJ1-4, with D perhaps TRBD1 (6 bases). The CDR3 contains 15 residues. V was clipped by 3 bases and J by 5 bases, with 14 bases between them. Looked up from germline, CDR1 is SGHRS and CDR2 is YFSETQ. The CDR3 sequence: CASSSNRAANEKLFF. CDR3 DNA: TGCGCCAGCAGCTCGAACAGGGCGGCGAATGAAAAACTGTTTTTT.

The gene calls are TRBV18 and TRBJ1-1; D might be TRBD1 (5 bases). Trimming stripped 0 bases from V and 5 bases from J, with 13 bases between. CDR3 length: 15 amino acids. Per the germline V gene, CDR1 is KGHSH and CDR2 is LQKENI. CDR3 DNA sequence: TGTGCCAGCTCACCACCCGGGGGAGGGCGGACTGAAGCTTTCTTT. Amino acids: CASSPPGGGRTEAFF.

V and J are TRBV27 and TRBJ2-2, with TRBD1 matching 12 bases. This CDR3 comprises 18 residues. Germline lookup yields CDR1 MNHEY and CDR2 SMNVEV (reference sequence). V shed 3 bases and J 1 base; nucleotides not matched to a gene: 6. CDR3 DNA: TGTGCCAGCAGTTTTGAAGGGACAGGGGGCCGGAACACCGGGGAGCTGTTTTTT. Its protein product is CASSFEGTGGRNTGELFF.

The chain links TRBV15 to TRBJ1-2; D remains ambiguous. This CDR3 is 14 amino acids long. Germline lookup yields CDR1 LNHNV and CDR2 YYDKDF (reference sequence). Trimming removed 3 bases from V and 2 bases from J, with 10 bases in between. The CDR3 region is CATSRREANYGYTF. Here the CDR3 DNA reads TGTGCCACCAGCAGGCGGGAGGCGAACTATGGCTACACCTTC.

This clone was counted only a few times. The gene calls are TRBV6-1 and TRBJ2-5; TRBD1 agrees at 8 bases. Germline loops: CDR1 MNHNS, CDR2 SASEGT. There are 15 residues in the CDR3. J gave up 1 base and V 4 bases, and 5 bases lay outside the gene matches. CDR3 DNA sequence: TGTGCCAGCAGTGCCCTCGGACAGGGCCAAGAGACCCAGTACTTC. It yields the protein CASSALGQGQETQYF.

This clone was found once. The CDR3 reads CASSHPQQGALGYTF. The CDR3 region has the DNA TGCGCCAGCAGCCACCCACAACAGGGCGCCCTTGGCTACACCTTC. The V call is TRBV4-1, the J call TRBJ1-2; D is perhaps TRBD1 (6 bases). Per the germline V gene, CDR1 is MGHRA and CDR2 is YSYEKL. Trimming pared 3 bases from V and 7 bases from J, leaving 18 bases between. The CDR3 consists of 15 residues.

V and J are TRBV10-2 and TRBJ2-7, with D perhaps TRBD2 (5 bases). This CDR3 is 12 amino acids long. Germline loops: CDR1 WSHSY, CDR2 SAAADI. V lost 3 bases, J lost 6 bases, and 9 bases lay in between. CDR3 in DNA: TGCGCCAGCAGTGATTCGGGGTCCGAGCAGTACTTC. This encodes CASSDSGSEQYF.

In this sample, this clone turned up a few times. V usage is TRBV5-1 and J usage is TRBJ2-1; tentative D call: TRBD2 (5 bases). CDR1 is SGHRS, CDR2 YFSETQ, per germline. The CDR3 extends over 13 amino acids. Trimming took off 10 bases at V and 0 bases at J, with 11 bases between the two ends. Written as DNA, the CDR3 is TGCGCCTCTTCCCGGGGCTCCTACAATGAGCAGTTCTTC. It translates to CASSRGSYNEQFF.

The chain joins TRBV5-4 to TRBJ1-1; 7 bases map to TRBD1. This CDR3 has 17 residues. V dropped 4 bases and J dropped 0; count of bases not matched to a gene: 12. Germline CDR1 and CDR2: SGHNT and YYREEE (reference sequence). The CDR3 region has the DNA TGTGCCAGCAGCAAGGGACAGCCCGGACCATTGAACACTGAAGCTTTCTTT. It specifies CASSKGQPGPLNTEAFF.

This clone was seen once. J is TRBJ1-5 and V is TRBV25-1; 8 nucleotides line up with TRBD1. From germline, CDR1 is MGHDK and CDR2 SYGVNS. V trimming: 5 bases; J trimming: 0 bases; junction bases outside the gene matches: 9. There are 17 residues in the CDR3. This CDR3 reads CASSPRGQGSSNQPQHF. CDR3 nucleotides: TGTGCCAGCAGTCCCAGGGGGCAAGGAAGTAGCAATCAGCCCCAGCATTTT.

The chain links TRBV21-1 to TRBJ1-4; the table's D call, TRBD1, has no DNA check behind it. TRBV21-1 is tagged as a pseudogene. This CDR3 has 15 amino acids. The CDR3 reads CASSFRDRTNEKLFF. Here the CDR3 DNA reads TGTGCCAGCAGCTTCCGGGACAGAACTAATGAAAAACTGTTTTTT.